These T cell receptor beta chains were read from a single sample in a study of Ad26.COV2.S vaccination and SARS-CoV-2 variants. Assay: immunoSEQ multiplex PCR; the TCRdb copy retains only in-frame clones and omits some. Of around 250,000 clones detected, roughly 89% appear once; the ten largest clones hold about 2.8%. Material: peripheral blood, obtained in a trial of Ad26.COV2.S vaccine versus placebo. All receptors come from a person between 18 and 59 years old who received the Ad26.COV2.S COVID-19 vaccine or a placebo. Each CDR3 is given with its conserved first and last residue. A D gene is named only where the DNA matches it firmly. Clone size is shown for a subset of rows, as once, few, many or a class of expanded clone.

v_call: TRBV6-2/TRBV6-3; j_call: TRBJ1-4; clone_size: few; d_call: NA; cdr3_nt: TGTGCCAGCAGTCTAGGGTTTGGAACAGCCGTGGAACTGTTTTTT; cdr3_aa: CASSLGFGTAVELFF
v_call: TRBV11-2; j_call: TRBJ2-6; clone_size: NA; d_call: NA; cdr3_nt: TGTGCCAGCAGCTTAGACCGGACAGTCTCTGGGGCCAACGTCCTGACTTTC; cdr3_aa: CASSLDRTVSGANVLTF
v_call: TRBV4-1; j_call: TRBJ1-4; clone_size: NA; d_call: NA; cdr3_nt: TGCGCCAGCTCTACCTGGTCAGGGGCAACTAATGAAAAACTGTTTTTT; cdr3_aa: CASSTWSGATNEKLFF
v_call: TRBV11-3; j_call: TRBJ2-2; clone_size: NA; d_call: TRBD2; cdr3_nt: TGTGCCAGCAGCTTAGCCGGTTGGGGGCGGGAGGGCCCTCGGACCGGGGAGCTGTTTTTT; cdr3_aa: CASSLAGWGREGPRTGELFF
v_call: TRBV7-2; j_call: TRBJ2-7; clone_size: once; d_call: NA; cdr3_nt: TGTGCCAGCAGCAATTACCCGGGGCGTGAGCAGTACTTC; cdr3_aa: CASSNYPGREQYF
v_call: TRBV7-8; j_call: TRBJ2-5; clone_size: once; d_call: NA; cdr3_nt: TGTGCCAGCAGCCGGGTCGGGTTAGCGGAGATCACCCAGTACTTC; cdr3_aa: CASSRVGLAEITQYF
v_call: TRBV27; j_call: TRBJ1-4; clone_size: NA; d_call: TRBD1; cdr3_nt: TGTGCCAGCAGTTCGTACGGGACAGGGGAAGAAAAACTGTTTTTT; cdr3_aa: CASSSYGTGEEKLFF
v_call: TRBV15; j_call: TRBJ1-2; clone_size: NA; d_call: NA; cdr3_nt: TGTGCCACCAGTAGAGGGGTATGGGCACAGCAAGGCTATGGCTACACCTTC; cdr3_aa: CATSRGVWAQQGYGYTF
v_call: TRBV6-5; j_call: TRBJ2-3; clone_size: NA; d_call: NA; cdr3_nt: TGTGCCAGCTGGGCAGGGGTAACAGATACGCAGTATTTT; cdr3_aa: CASWAGVTDTQYF
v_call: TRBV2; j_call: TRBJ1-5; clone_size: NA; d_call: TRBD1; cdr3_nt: TGTGCCAGCAGGGAGACCGGGACAGTGACCAATCAGCCCCAGCATTTT; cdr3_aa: CASRETGTVTNQPQHF
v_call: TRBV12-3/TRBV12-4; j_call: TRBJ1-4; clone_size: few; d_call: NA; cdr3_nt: TGTGCCAGCACCTCACAGGGTGGACTGTTTTTT; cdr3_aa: CASTSQGGLFF
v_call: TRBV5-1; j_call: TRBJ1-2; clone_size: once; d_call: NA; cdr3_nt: TGCGCCAGCAGCTTGGAAGGGGGGCCAGGTGGCTACACCTTC; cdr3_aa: CASSLEGGPGGYTF
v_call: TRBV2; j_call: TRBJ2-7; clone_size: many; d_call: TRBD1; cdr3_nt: TGTGCCAGCAGCGACGGGACAGGGAGCTCCTACGAGCAGTACTTC; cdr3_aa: CASSDGTGSSYEQYF
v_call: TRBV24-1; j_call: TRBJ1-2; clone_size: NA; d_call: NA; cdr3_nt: TGTGCCACCAGTGATACTAAGGACCATGGCTACACCTTC; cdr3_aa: CATSDTKDHGYTF
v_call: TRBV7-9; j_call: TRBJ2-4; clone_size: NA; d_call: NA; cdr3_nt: TGTGCCAGCAGCTTAGTGGCCCAAAACATTCAGTACTTC; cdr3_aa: CASSLVAQNIQYF
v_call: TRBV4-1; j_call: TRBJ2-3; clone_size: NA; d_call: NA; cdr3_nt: TGCGCCAGCAGCCAAGATTCGACCAGGAGGGCCACAGATACGCAGTATTTT; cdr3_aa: CASSQDSTRRATDTQYF
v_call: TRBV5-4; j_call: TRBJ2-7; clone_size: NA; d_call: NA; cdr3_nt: TGTGCCAGCAGCCCGGACGGCTCCTACGAGCAGTACTTC; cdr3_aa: CASSPDGSYEQYF
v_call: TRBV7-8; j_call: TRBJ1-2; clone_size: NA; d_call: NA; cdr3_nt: TGTGCCAGCAGCCTTTACCAGGGAAACTATGGCTACACCTTC; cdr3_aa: CASSLYQGNYGYTF
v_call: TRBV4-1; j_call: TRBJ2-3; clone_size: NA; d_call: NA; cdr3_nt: TGCGCCAGCAGCCAAGGGCCCAGGACAGATACGCAGTATTTT; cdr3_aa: CASSQGPRTDTQYF
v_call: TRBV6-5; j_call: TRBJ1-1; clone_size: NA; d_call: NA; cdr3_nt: TGTGCCAGCAGTTACTCGCAGACGAACACTGAAGCTTTCTTT; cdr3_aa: CASSYSQTNTEAFF